The 25 T cell receptor beta chains below were found in one sample sequenced in a study of blood T cells in healthy people across ages. Next came a second PCR, run for roughly 6 to 11 cycles, which used a sample-barcoded 5' primer along with a J-beta primer mix. TCRdb processed the 5' RACE reads anew with MiXCR; each CDR3 protein has one entry. This table has hundreds of thousands of distinct CDR3 sequences, over 40% appearing once. Sequences were obtained from blood. These receptors originate from a woman aged 80 or over in good health.

This clonotype was counted ten times or more. The rearrangement links TRBV5-1 to TRBJ2-1; tentatively, D is TRBD1 or TRBD2 (5 bases each). CDR3 length equals 16 residues. The V gene lost 4 bases and the J gene lost 3 bases, with 17 bases spanning the gap. The germline V gene encodes CDR1 SGHRS and CDR2 YFSETQ. The CDR3 here is CASSARPGRGYNEQFF. In DNA form, the CDR3 reads TGCGCCAGCAGCGCAAGACCGGGACGGGGCTACAATGAGCAGTTCTTC.

This clonotype turned up a few times. The chain employs TRBV11-2 and TRBJ2-1, with D possibly being TRBD1 (6 bases). The CDR3 is made up of 14 amino acids. Per germline, CDR1 SGHAT and CDR2 FQNNGV. V lost 5 bases to trimming and J lost 4 bases, with 12 bases between them. The CDR3 DNA follows: TGTGCCAGCAGCCCCCGACAGGCTTACAATGAGCAGTTCTTC. This gives the protein CASSPRQAYNEQFF.

The chain employs TRBV20-1 and TRBJ1-5; D might be TRBD1 (6 bases). Trimming stripped 5 bases from V and 4 bases from J, with 18 bases between. The CDR3 length is 15 residues. Germline CDR1 DFQATT, CDR2 SNEGSKA (reference sequence). Here the CDR3 reads CSAPVEGVGNQPQHF. The CDR3 coding sequence is TGCAGTGCTCCCGTTGAGGGGGTCGGGAATCAGCCCCAGCATTTT.

V usage is TRBV7-2 and J usage is TRBJ1-4, with 7 nucleotides matching TRBD1. The CDR3 totals 14 residues. J lost 9 bases, V lost 1 base, and 5 bases had no gene match. Germline loops: CDR1 SGHTA, CDR2 FQGNSA. The DNA of the CDR3 is TGTGCCAGCAGCTTAGGCAGGGGGGTACAAAAACTGTTTTTT. Its protein is CASSLGRGVQKLFF.

V gene TRBV27 combines with J gene TRBJ2-7, with 7 bases lining up with TRBD1. Germline values: CDR1 MNHEY, CDR2 SMNVEV (reference sequence). The junction had 9 bases not matched to a gene; V was cut back by 6 bases and J by 7 bases. There are 13 residues in the CDR3. CDR3 DNA: TGTGCCAGCAGCCTTGACAGGGTCAATGAGCAGTACTTC. Translated, it gives CASSLDRVNEQYF.

The table lists this clonotype with a count of one. This may be a read error, as it is one base from a much larger clone. The rearrangement links TRBV18 to TRBJ1-2; unclear D gene. The CDR3 length is 11 residues. Germline CDR1 reads KGHSH; CDR2 reads LQKENI. V gave up 6 bases and J gave up 6 bases, with 8 bases separating them. The CDR3 sequence: CASSAEDGYTF. The CDR3 bases are TGTGCCAGCTCTGCGGAAGATGGCTACACCTTC.

Worth noting for this clonotype: This could be a read error, since a much larger clone is one nucleotide away. V and J are TRBV27 and TRBJ2-1, with 9 bases lining up with TRBD2. CDR3 length equals 14 residues. Germline V lookup: CDR1 MNHEY, CDR2 SMNVEV (reference sequence). CDR3 nucleotide sequence: TGTGCCAGCAGCTCTAGCGGGATTAGCAATGAGCGGTTCTTC. Its protein is CASSSSGISNERFF.

This clonotype was seen once. This rearrangement joins TRBV6-1 to TRBJ2-2, with D perhaps matching TRBD2 (7 bases). Germline CDR1 is MNHNS and CDR2 is SASEGT. The CDR3 consists of 16 residues. Trimming took off 7 bases at V and 4 bases at J, with 19 bases between the two ends. The CDR3 here is CASIPPTRGGTGELFF. CDR3 sequence (DNA): TGTGCCAGCATCCCGCCAACTAGGGGGGGCACCGGGGAGCTGTTTTTT.

This clonotype was found a few times. The gene calls are TRBV29-1 and TRBJ2-5; 11 bases line up with TRBD1. Per the germline V gene, CDR1 is SQVTM and CDR2 is ANQGSEA. The V and J ends lost 3 bases and 7 bases, in that order; junction bases with no gene match: 1. CDR3 length: 12 residues. DNA of the CDR3: TGCAGCGTTGAGGGGACAGGGGGGACCCAGTACTTC. Amino acid sequence: CSVEGTGGTQYF. The full variable domain, completed using reference TRBV29-1 and TRBJ2-5, is SAVISQKPSRDICQRGTSLTIQCQVDSQVTMMFWYRQQPGQSLTLIATANQGSEATYESGFVIDKFPISRPNLTFSTLTVSNMSPEDSSIYLCSVEGTGGTQYFGPGTRLLVL.

In this sample, this clonotype turned up a few times. This rearrangement joins TRBV9 to TRBJ2-1; a possible D gene is TRBD1 (5 bases). CDR3 size: 17 residues. Germline CDR1 reads SGDLS; CDR2 reads YYNGEE. The V end lost 4 bases, the J end lost 0 bases, and 17 bases lay between the germline ends. The CDR3 region is CASSLSWGASSYNEQFF. The CDR3 nucleotides read TGTGCCAGCAGCCTTTCATGGGGCGCCAGCTCCTACAATGAGCAGTTCTTC.

DNA for the CDR3: TGTGCCAGCAGCTTATCGGCTAGCGGGGGGGCTTGGGTCACAGATACGCAGTATTTT. As protein: CASSLSASGGAWVTDTQYF. The V call is TRBV7-2, the J call TRBJ2-3; 12 positions agree with TRBD2. This CDR3 contains 19 residues. From germline, CDR1 is SGHTA and CDR2 FQGNSA. The V gene end was trimmed by 2 bases and the J gene end by 2 bases; junction bases not matched to a gene: 11.

V gene TRBV24-1 combines with J gene TRBJ2-3; D possibly uses TRBD1 or TRBD2 (5 bases each). Germline CDR1 KGHDR, CDR2 SFDVKD. This CDR3 contains 18 residues. V dropped 0 bases and J dropped 2 bases, with 17 bases sitting between them. The CDR3 nucleotides read TGTGCCACCAGTGATTTGCCTCCTGGGTGGGGGAACACAGATACGCAGTATTTT. Its translation: CATSDLPPGWGNTDTQYF.

There are a few counts of this clonotype. This chain uses TRBV10-3 with TRBJ1-1; D gene ambiguous. The CDR3 consists of 14 residues. With 5 bases removed from V and 1 base from J, the gap between germline ends came to 11 bases. Germline CDR1 ENHRY, CDR2 SYGVKD. This CDR3 reads CAISREVTNTEAFF. CDR3 DNA: TGTGCCATCAGTCGGGAGGTTACGAACACTGAAGCTTTCTTT.

The chain links TRBV29-1 to TRBJ2-5; D unclear. This CDR3 has 13 amino acids. Germline assignment: CDR1 SQVTM and CDR2 ANQGSEA. V lost 3 bases to trimming and J lost 4 bases, with 12 bases between them. The CDR3 protein is CSVEPNSRETQYF. Written as DNA, the CDR3 is TGCAGCGTTGAGCCAAACTCGCGAGAGACCCAGTACTTC.

This clonotype was observed at least ten times. This CDR3 is CASRPDTGSNYYGYTF. CDR3 nucleotide sequence: TGCGCCAGCAGGCCGGATACAGGGTCCAACTACTATGGCTACACCTTC. The rearrangement uses TRBV5-1 and TRBJ1-2, with D maybe TRBD1 (6 bases). The CDR3 has 16 residues. The V end lost 5 bases, the J end lost 3 bases, and 20 bases lay between the germline ends. Germline V CDR1 and CDR2: SGHRS, YFSETQ. Looking up the rest from reference TRBV5-1 and TRBJ1-2 gives the full variable domain: KAGVTQTPRYLIKTRGQQVTLSCSPISGHRSVSWYQQTPGQGLQFLFEYFSETQRNKGNFPGRFSGRQFSNSRSEMNVSTLELGDSALYLCASRPDTGSNYYGYTFGSGTRLTVV.

The chain is built from TRBV14 and TRBJ2-1; 8 nucleotides align to TRBD2. The CDR3 loop spans 14 amino acids. V trimming: 5 bases; J trimming: 7 bases; junction bases outside the gene matches: 7. Germline V gene data show CDR1 as SGHDN and CDR2 as FVKESK. The CDR3 loop reads CASSVGGGWNEQFF. The DNA of the CDR3 is TGTGCCAGCAGCGTCGGCGGGGGGTGGAATGAGCAGTTCTTC.

The rearrangement links TRBV3-1 to TRBJ1-2; tentatively, D is TRBD1 (6 bases). V was shortened by 3 bases and J by 4 bases, with 18 bases between the two germline ends. The CDR3 contains 16 residues. Germline values: CDR1 LGHDT, CDR2 YNNKEL (reference sequence). CDR3 nucleotides: TGTGCCAGCAGCCAGCTCTTCATCAGGGGAGGCTATGGCTACACCTTC. Encoded protein: CASSQLFIRGGYGYTF. Drawing the rest from reference TRBV3-1 and TRBJ1-2, the complete variable domain is DTAVSQTPKYLVTQMGNDKSIKCEQNLGHDTMYWYKQDSKKFLKIMFSYNNKELIINETVPNRFSPKSPDKAHLNLHINSLELGDSAVYFCASSQLFIRGGYGYTFGSGTRLTVV.

This chain links TRBV6-2 or TRBV6-3 with TRBJ2-3; 11 nucleotides match TRBD2. Germline CDR1 reads MNHEY; CDR2 reads SVGEGT. This CDR3 contains 16 residues. V lost 5 bases, J lost 0 bases, and 4 bases stayed unmatched. The CDR3 coding sequence is TGTGCCAGCAGTATAAGGACTAGCGGGAGCACAGATACGCAGTATTTT. Translated: CASSIRTSGSTDTQYF.

This rearrangement joins TRBV5-1 to TRBJ2-5; the D gene is possibly TRBD1 (5 bases). Germline loops: CDR1 SGHRS, CDR2 YFSETQ. The length of the CDR3 is 14 residues. Trimming took off 0 bases at V and 2 bases at J, with 8 bases between the two ends. This chain's CDR3 is CASSLGQQQETQYF. In nucleotides, the CDR3 is TGCGCCAGCAGCTTGGGACAGCAACAAGAGACCCAGTACTTC.

This chain links TRBV7-9 with TRBJ2-5, with 13 nucleotides matching TRBD2. Germline CDR1 and CDR2: SEHNR and FQNEAQ (reference sequence). This CDR3 spans 16 amino acids. The J segment lost 1 base and the V segment lost 5 bases, leaving 4 bases of the junction unmatched. The CDR3 DNA reads TGTGCCAGCAGCAAGGGACTAGCGGGGACCCAAGAGACCCAGTACTTC. This codes for CASSKGLAGTQETQYF.

This clonotype appeared a single time. The chain employs TRBV18 and TRBJ2-1, with D maybe TRBD1 (6 bases). The V end lost 1 base, the J end lost 5 bases, and 12 bases lay between the germline ends. The CDR3 is 15 amino acids. In germline, CDR1 is KGHSH, CDR2 LQKENI. The DNA for the CDR3 is TGTGCCAGCTCACCACAGGCAGGGGTCAACAATGAGCAGTTCTTC. It translates to CASSPQAGVNNEQFF.

This clonotype was counted ten times or more. The V and J genes are TRBV7-6 and TRBJ2-6; D not resolved. The CDR3 is 17 residues long. V shed 4 bases and J shed 0 bases, with 13 bases lying between them. The germline CDR1 and CDR2 sequences are SGHVS and FNYEAQ. Here the CDR3 DNA reads TGTGCCAGCAGCTCGACTGCAGGTAGCTCTGGGGCCAACGTCCTGACTTTC. Its protein is CASSSTAGSSGANVLTF.

In its sample, this clonotype was seen many times. The chain has TRBV24-1 and TRBJ2-5; TRBD1 agrees at 9 bases. Germline trimming cut 4 bases from V and 1 base from J; bases unmatched to any gene: 6. The CDR3 consists of 16 residues. Germline V gene data show CDR1 as KGHDR and CDR2 as SFDVKD. CDR3 sequence reads: CATSDRRDRVQETQYF. For the CDR3, the DNA is TGTGCCACCAGTGACCGCCGGGACAGGGTCCAAGAGACCCAGTACTTC.

About this clonotype itself: A much bigger clone sits one base away, suggesting this may be a read error. The chain uses TRBV7-9 and TRBJ2-4, with a weak D call TRBD2 (6 bases). TRBJ2-5 matches the DNA end more closely, so the J call is doubtful. The CDR3 totals 14 residues. Germline V gene lookup returns CDR1 SEHNR and CDR2 FQNEAQ (reference sequence). The CDR3 nucleotides read TGTGTCAGCAGCTCGACTAGATTCAGGGAGACCCAGTACTTC. Protein: CVSSSTRFRETQYF.

The chain recombines TRBV2 with TRBJ2-1; the D call may be TRBD1 or TRBD2 (6 bases each). The CDR3 sequence is 14 residues long. CDR1 SNHLY and CDR2 FYNNEI come from the germline V gene. Trimming took 10 bases from V and 0 from J, leaving 13 bases between them. This chain's CDR3 is CATGGFSSYNEQFF. CDR3 in DNA: TGTGCCACCGGGGGCTTCTCCTCCTACAATGAGCAGTTCTTC.